This T cell receptor (beta chain) came from a study of identical twins. V was clipped by 6 bases and J by 1 base; unmatched bases: 6. This CDR3 is 17 amino acids long. TCRdb fed the 5' RACE reads into MiXCR, producing one record per CDR3 protein. Altogether some 900,000 distinct CDR3 sequences are present, approximately 13% being singletons, with the ten largest covering around 1.6%. This clonotype was recorded a few times. All donors were healthy, and all were Caucasian. The sample was also linked to a second study, of yellow fever vaccine responses in identical twins.

This TCR came from a woman in her late teens or twenties in good health. Sequencing was done on a sample of PBMCs. V usage is TRBV12-3 or TRBV12-4 and J usage is TRBJ2-5; 15 nucleotides agree with TRBD2. In nucleotides, the CDR3 is TGTGCCAGCAGCCGGACTAGCGGGAGGGCCAGCCAAGAGACCCAGTACTTC. It codes for CASSRTSGRASQETQYF.